A single sample gave rise to the 10 T cell receptor beta chains below, sequenced in a study of CD8+ T cells in alopecia areata. Reverse transcribed after extraction, RNA yielded cDNA as the sequencing template. Measured with immunoSEQ multiplex PCR; TCRdb has only the in-frame clones, and not every one. The profile shows 45,000 to 60,000 clones, around 97% of them singletons. The starting material was CD8+ T cells sorted from blood, obtained at week 0. The receptors derive from a human donor with alopecia areata.

The gene calls are TRBV5-1 and TRBJ2-1; TRBD2 aligns across 9 bases. Germline values: CDR1 SGHRS, CDR2 YFSETQ. The trim removed 1 base at V and 3 bases at J, leaving 2 bases unmatched. The CDR3 sequence is 15 residues long. The CDR3 spells CASSLSSGGYNEQFF. CDR3 DNA: TGCGCCAGCAGCTTGAGTAGCGGGGGCTACAATGAGCAGTTCTTC.

The chain employs TRBV6-5 and TRBJ2-7; 7 nucleotides align to TRBD2. J gave up 6 bases and V 6 bases, and 8 bases lay outside the gene matches. Per the germline V gene, CDR1 is MNHEY and CDR2 is SVGAGI. CDR3 length: 13 amino acids. The CDR3 spells CASRDGGSPEQYF. The CDR3 DNA sequence: TGTGCCAGCAGGGACGGGGGGAGTCCCGAGCAGTACTTC.

In the case of this clone: The germline gene is not matched at one end of the junction; a read error may be the cause. The chain joins TRBV6-6 to TRBJ2-3; D not certain. This CDR3 is 13 amino acids long. Germline lookup yields CDR1 MNHNY and CDR2 SVGAGI (reference sequence). The CDR3, as DNA: TGTGCCAGCGGTTATCCGGGCACAGATACGCAGTATTTT. It specifies CASGYPGTDTQYF.

The chain recombines TRBV30 with TRBJ2-1; 11 bases match TRBD2. Trimming removed 6 bases from V and 7 bases from J; junction bases left unmatched: 5. This CDR3 contains 13 residues. Germline V gene sequence: CDR1 GTSNPN, CDR2 SVGIG (reference sequence). CDR3 region: CACSGGGRNEQFF. The CDR3 DNA reads as TGTGCCTGTAGCGGGGGGGGTAGAAATGAGCAGTTCTTC.

This sequence joins TRBV19 and TRBJ2-3; perhaps TRBD2 as D (5 bases). Trimming cost V 5 bases and J 1 base, with 13 bases left between them. This CDR3 region has 15 residues. Per germline, CDR1 LNHDA and CDR2 SQIVND (reference sequence). CDR3 region: CASSPEAGGTDTQYF. The CDR3, as DNA: TGTGCCAGTAGTCCAGAGGCCGGGGGCACAGATACGCAGTATTTT.

The CDR3, as DNA: TGTGCCAGCAGCTACGCGGGGGGTAGCACAGATACGCAGTATTTT. Translating gives CASSYAGGSTDTQYF. The genes are TRBV27 and TRBJ2-3, with 8 bases fitting TRBD2. Trimming at V came to 6 bases and at J to 0 bases, leaving 5 bases not matched to a gene. Germline-derived CDR1 and CDR2 are MNHEY and SMNVEV (reference sequence). The CDR3 is 15 amino acids.

The chain employs TRBV4-1 and TRBJ2-1; 7 nucleotides line up with TRBD2. The CDR3 totals 16 residues. Germline trimming cut 3 bases from V and 1 base from J; bases unmatched to any gene: 6. In germline, CDR1 is MGHRA, CDR2 YSYEKL. CDR3 bases: TGCGCCAGCAGCCATTACGGGGGGACTTCCTACAATGAGCAGTTCTTC. Its translation is CASSHYGGTSYNEQFF.

This rearrangement joins TRBV6-4 to TRBJ2-3; TRBD1 matches 7 bases. V was pared by 0 bases and J by 4 bases, with 1 base of the junction left unmatched. The CDR3 runs 14 residues. Germline assignment: CDR1 MRHNA and CDR2 SNTAGT. The CDR3 spells CASSDSRGPDTQYF. For the CDR3, the DNA is TGTGCCAGCAGTGACTCAAGGGGGCCAGATACGCAGTATTTT.

Comment on this clone: Relative to the germline gene, one junction end is altered; a read error may explain this. Additional DNA sequences in this sample encode the identical CDR3. The rearrangement links TRBV5-6 to TRBJ1-5, with TRBD1 identical over 8 bases. The CDR3 loop spans 15 amino acids. Germline CDR1 and CDR2: SGHDT and YYEEEE. CDR3 residues: CASSFGQGRYQPQHF. CDR3 nucleotide sequence: TGCGCCAGCAGCTTTGGACAGGGAAGATATCAGCCCCAGCATTTT.

This chain joins TRBV7-9 and TRBJ2-3, with 11 bases aligning to TRBD2. The length of the CDR3 is 16 residues. The junction had 3 bases not matched to a gene; V was cut back by 4 bases and J by 0 bases. Germline lookup yields CDR1 SEHNR and CDR2 FQNEAQ (reference sequence). The CDR3 nucleotides read TGTGCCAGCAGCTCGACTAGCGGGGCTAGCACAGATACGCAGTATTTT. As protein: CASSSTSGASTDTQYF.